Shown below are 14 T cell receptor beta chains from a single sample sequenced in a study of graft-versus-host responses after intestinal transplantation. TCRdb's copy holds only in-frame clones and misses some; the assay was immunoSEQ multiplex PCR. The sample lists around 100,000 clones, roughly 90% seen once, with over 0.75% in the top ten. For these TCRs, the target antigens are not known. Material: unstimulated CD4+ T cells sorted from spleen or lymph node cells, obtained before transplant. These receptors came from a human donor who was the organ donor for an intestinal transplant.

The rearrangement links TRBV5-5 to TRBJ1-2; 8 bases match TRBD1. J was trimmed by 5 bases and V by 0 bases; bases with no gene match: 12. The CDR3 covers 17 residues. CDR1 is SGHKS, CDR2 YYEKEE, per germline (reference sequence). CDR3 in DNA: TGTGCCAGCAGCTTGGGCTCGGCAGGGGGCGATATATATGGCTACACCTTC. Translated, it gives CASSLGSAGGDIYGYTF. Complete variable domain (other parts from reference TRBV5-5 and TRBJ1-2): DAGVTQSPTHLIKTRGQQVTLRCSPISGHKSVSWYQQVLGQGPQFIFQYYEKEERGRGNFPDRFSARQFPNYSSELNVNALLLGDSALYLCASSLGSAGGDIYGYTFGSGTRLTVV.

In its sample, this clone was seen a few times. CDR3 amino acids: CASSLGGREQYF. CDR3 coding DNA: TGTGCCAGCAGCTTGGGGGGCCGCGAGCAGTACTTC. The rearrangement links TRBV5-4 to TRBJ2-7, with a possible D match to TRBD1 (5 bases). V gave up 0 bases and J gave up 6 bases, with 7 bases separating them. From germline, CDR1 is SGHNT and CDR2 YYREEE (reference sequence). This CDR3 region has 12 residues.

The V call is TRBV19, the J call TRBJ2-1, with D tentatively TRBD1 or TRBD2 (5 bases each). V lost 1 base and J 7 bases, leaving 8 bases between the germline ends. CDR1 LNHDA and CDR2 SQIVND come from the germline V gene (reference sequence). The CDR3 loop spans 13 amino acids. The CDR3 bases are TGTGCCAGTAGTATAGTAGAGGGGAATGAGCAGTTCTTC. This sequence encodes CASSIVEGNEQFF.

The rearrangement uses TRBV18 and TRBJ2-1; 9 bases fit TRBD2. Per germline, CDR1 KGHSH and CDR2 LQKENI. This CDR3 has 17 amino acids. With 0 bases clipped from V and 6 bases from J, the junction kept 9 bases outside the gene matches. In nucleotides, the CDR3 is TGTGCCAGCTCACCACCGGCTAGCGGGGCGCTCGTCAATGAGCAGTTCTTC. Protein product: CASSPPASGALVNEQFF.

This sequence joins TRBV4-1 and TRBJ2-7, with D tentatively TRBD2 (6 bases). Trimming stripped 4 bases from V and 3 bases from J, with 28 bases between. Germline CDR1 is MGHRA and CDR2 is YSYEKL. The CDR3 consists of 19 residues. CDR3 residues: CASSPRSPYPGTQRYEQYF. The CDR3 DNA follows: TGCGCCAGCAGCCCAAGAAGCCCCTATCCCGGGACTCAGCGCTACGAGCAGTACTTC.

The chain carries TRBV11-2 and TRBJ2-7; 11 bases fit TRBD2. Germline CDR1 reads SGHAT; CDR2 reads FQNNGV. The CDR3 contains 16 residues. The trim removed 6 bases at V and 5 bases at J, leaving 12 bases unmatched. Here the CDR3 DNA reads TGTGCCAGCAGTTTTAGCGGGGGGGCCATGTCAGACGAGCAGTACTTC. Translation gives CASSFSGGAMSDEQYF.

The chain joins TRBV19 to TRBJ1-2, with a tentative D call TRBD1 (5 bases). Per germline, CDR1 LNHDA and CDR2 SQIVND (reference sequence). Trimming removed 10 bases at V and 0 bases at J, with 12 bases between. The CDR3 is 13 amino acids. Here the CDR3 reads CATRPGANYGYTF. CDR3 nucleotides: TGTGCCACCAGGCCGGGGGCTAACTATGGCTACACCTTC.

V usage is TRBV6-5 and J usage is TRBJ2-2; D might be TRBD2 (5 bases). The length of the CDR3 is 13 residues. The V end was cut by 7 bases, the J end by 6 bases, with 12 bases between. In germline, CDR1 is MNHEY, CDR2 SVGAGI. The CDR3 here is CASTSYDAGELFF. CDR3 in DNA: TGTGCCAGCACTAGCTATGACGCCGGGGAGCTGTTTTTT.

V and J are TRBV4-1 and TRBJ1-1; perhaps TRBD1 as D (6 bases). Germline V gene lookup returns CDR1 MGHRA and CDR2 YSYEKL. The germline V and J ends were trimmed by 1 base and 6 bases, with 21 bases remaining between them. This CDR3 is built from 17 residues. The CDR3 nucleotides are TGCGCCAGCAGCCAAGTAGGGGGGGACCCAGGTCTTCCTGAAGCTTTCTTT. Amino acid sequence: CASSQVGGDPGLPEAFF.

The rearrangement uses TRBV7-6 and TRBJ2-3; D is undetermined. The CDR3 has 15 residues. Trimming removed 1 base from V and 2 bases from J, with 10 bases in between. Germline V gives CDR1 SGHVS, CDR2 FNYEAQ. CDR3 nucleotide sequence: TGTGCCAGCAGCTTAGGAGTCAGGACCACAGATACGCAGTATTTT. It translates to CASSLGVRTTDTQYF.

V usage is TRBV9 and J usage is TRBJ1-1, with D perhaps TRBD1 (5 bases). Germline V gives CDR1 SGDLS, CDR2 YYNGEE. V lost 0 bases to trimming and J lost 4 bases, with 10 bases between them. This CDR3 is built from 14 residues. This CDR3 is CASSVDGGSTEAFF. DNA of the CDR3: TGTGCCAGCAGCGTAGACGGGGGGAGCACTGAAGCTTTCTTT. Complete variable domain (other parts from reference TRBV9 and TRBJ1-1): DSGVTQTPKHLITATGQRVTLRCSPRSGDLSVYWYQQSLDQGLQFLIQYYNGEERAKGNILERFSAQQFPDLHSELNLSSLELGDSALYFCASSVDGGSTEAFFGQGTRLTVV.

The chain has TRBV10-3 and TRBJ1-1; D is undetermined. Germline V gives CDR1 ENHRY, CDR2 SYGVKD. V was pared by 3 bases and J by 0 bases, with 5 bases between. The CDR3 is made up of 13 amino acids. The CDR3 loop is CAISDGVNTEAFF. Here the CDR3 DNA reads TGTGCCATCAGTGATGGAGTGAACACTGAAGCTTTCTTT.

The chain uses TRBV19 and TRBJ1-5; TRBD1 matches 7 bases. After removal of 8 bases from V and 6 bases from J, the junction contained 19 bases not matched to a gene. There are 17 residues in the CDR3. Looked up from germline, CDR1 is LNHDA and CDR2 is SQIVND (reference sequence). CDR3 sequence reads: CASGGGQGVNGCQPQHF. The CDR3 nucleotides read TGTGCCAGTGGGGGTGGGCAGGGGGTTAACGGGTGTCAGCCCCAGCATTTT. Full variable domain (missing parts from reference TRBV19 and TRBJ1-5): DGGITQSPKYLFRKEGQNVTLSCEQNLNHDAMYWYRQDPGQGLRLIYYSQIVNDFQKGDIAEGYSVSREKKESFPLTVTSAQKNPTAFYLCASGGGQGVNGCQPQHFGDGTRLSIL.

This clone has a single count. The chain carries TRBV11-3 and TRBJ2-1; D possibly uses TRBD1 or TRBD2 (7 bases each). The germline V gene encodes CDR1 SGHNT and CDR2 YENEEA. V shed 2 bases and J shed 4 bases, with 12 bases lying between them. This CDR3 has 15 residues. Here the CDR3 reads CASSLRQGGYNEQFF. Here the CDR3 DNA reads TGTGCCAGCAGCTTAAGACAGGGAGGGTACAATGAGCAGTTCTTC.